This T cell receptor beta chain comes out of a study of CD8 T cells in ankylosing spondylitis. General study results and limits: Existing reports had already noted some motif variants in reactive arthritis synovial fluid and blood. A TCR beta motif made of eight highly homologous variants seemed typical of ankylosing spondylitis blood. As reported, disease-linked clones showed significant enrichment in matched ankylosing spondylitis synovial fluid.

This clonotype was counted only a few times. Its cognate antigen is unknown. Germline V gene lookup returns CDR1 SGHRS and CDR2 YFSETQ. The CDR3 totals 14 residues. V dropped 8 bases and J dropped 7; count of bases not matched to a gene: 13. As the method for making TCR beta libraries, quantitative 5'-RACE with molecular barcodes was used. MiXCR, applied by TCRdb to the 5' RACE reads, yields one record per CDR3 protein. The sample yields 290,000 or so distinct CDR3 sequences, roughly 20% seen once. V and J are TRBV5-1 and TRBJ2-7; TRBD2 aligns across 9 bases. Source material: blood, either unsorted or a sorted T cell fraction (not recorded which). The source of this sequence is a female donor with ankylosing spondylitis or in good health (not recorded which). CDR3 sequence: CASSGTSKAQEQYF. In DNA, the CDR3 is TGCGCCAGTTCCGGGACTAGCAAGGCACAAGAGCAGTACTTC.